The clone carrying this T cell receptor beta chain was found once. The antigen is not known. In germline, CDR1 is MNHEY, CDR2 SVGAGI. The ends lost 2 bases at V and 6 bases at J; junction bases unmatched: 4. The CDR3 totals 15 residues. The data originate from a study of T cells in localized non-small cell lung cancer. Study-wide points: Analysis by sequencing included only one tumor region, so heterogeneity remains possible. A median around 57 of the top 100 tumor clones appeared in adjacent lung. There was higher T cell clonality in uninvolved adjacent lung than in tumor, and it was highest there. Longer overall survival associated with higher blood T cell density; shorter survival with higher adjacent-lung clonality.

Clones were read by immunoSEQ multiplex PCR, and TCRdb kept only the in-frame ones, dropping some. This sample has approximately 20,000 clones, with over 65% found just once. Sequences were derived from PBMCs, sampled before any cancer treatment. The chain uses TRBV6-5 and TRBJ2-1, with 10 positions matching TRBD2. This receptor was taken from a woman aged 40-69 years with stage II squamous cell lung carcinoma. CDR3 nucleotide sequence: TGTGCCAGCAGTTACGGATTAGCGGGGGGCAATGAGCAGTTCTTC. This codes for CASSYGLAGGNEQFF.